This record covers a single T cell receptor beta chain. Its antigen remains unknown. Primers for the PCR totalled 60 Vbeta and 13 Jbeta. Some clones are missing from TCRdb's copy, which holds only in-frame ones; the method was immunoSEQ multiplex PCR. The table includes 150,000 or so clones, 80% detected once. The data derive from a study of cytomegalovirus exposure and HLA in healthy donors. Study overall: T cells numbering around 170 million yielded some 120 million unique TCR beta sequences in an earlier analysis.

Germline CDR1 is MNHEY and CDR2 is SMNVEV (reference sequence). The CDR3 is 17 amino acids. J lost 1 base, V lost 9 bases, and 14 bases had no gene match. Findings and caveats of the study: CMV serostatus was the only immune exposure information that was available. By a later analysis, the bulk of CMV-associated TCR beta chains appeared HLA-restricted.

This TCR was recovered from a man between 18 and 35 years old in good health and CMV-seropositive. The sample consisted of PBMCs. The J gene is TRBJ2-2, the V gene TRBV27; 7 bases match TRBD1. The CDR3 reads CARNPLRWDRNTGELFF. For the CDR3, the DNA is TGTGCCAGGAACCCTTTGAGATGGGACAGGAACACCGGGGAGCTGTTTTTT.